The 14 T cell receptor beta chains below come from one sample, sequenced in a study of human T cells and chemical hapten exposure. TCRdb reprocessed the RACE reads with MiXCR, giving one entry per CDR3 protein. The data show around 130,000 distinct CDR3 sequences, with approximately 12% seen just once and under 1.5% held by the top ten. The sample's time point: patch test 2, 6 weeks after DPC sensitization. Treatment noted: therapeutic diphenylcyclopropenone sensitization with weekly scalp DPC. The sequences come from whole blood, collected in connection with sensitization to the hapten diphenylcyclopropenone (DPC). The receptors shown here come from a woman aged 50 to 65 with alopecia areata. Some clones in this sample may be carry-over from other donors' samples.

This rearrangement joins TRBV20-1 to TRBJ2-7; D is possibly TRBD2 (7 bases). Trimming took off 1 base at V and 4 bases at J, with 20 bases between the two ends. This CDR3 spans 16 amino acids. Germline-derived CDR1 and CDR2 are DFQATT and SNEGSKA (reference sequence). The CDR3 bases are TGCAGTGCTAGAGTCGCGGGGGCACCCTCGGGATACGAGCAGTACTTC. It is translated as CSARVAGAPSGYEQYF.

The chain combines TRBV30 with TRBJ1-6; maybe TRBD1 (6 bases). The V end was cut by 0 bases, the J end by 0 bases, with 12 bases between. Germline V lookup: CDR1 GTSNPN, CDR2 SVGIG (reference sequence). This CDR3 is built from 17 residues. The CDR3 bases are TGTGCCTGGAGTGTATGGACAGCTAGCTCCTATAATTCACCCCTCCACTTT. It translates to CAWSVWTASSYNSPLHF.

CDR3 bases: TGTGCCAGCTCCGGCCTGGCTTGGCAAACAGATACGCAGTATTTT. It translates to CASSGLAWQTDTQYF. The rearrangement joins TRBV18 to TRBJ2-3, with D unresolved. Per the germline V gene, CDR1 is KGHSH and CDR2 is LQKENI. V was clipped by 6 bases and J by 3 bases, with 16 bases between them. The CDR3 contains 15 residues. Looking up the rest from reference TRBV18 and TRBJ2-3 gives the full variable domain: NAGVMQNPRHLVRRRGQEARLRCSPMKGHSHVYWYRQLPEEGLKFMVYLQKENIIDESGMPKERFSAEFPKEGPSILRIQQVVRGDSAAYFCASSGLAWQTDTQYFGPGTRLTVL.

This sequence joins TRBV5-1 and TRBJ2-1, with 8 nucleotides matching TRBD1. J lost 7 bases, V lost 6 bases, and 12 bases had no gene match. In germline, CDR1 is SGHRS, CDR2 YFSETQ. The CDR3 contains 15 residues. DNA of the CDR3: TGCGCCAGCAAGGATGATACAGGGGGATGGAATGAGCAGTTCTTC. Its protein is CASKDDTGGWNEQFF. Full variable domain (rest looked up from reference TRBV5-1 and TRBJ2-1): KAGVTQTPRYLIKTRGQQVTLSCSPISGHRSVSWYQQTPGQGLQFLFEYFSETQRNKGNFPGRFSGRQFSNSRSEMNVSTLELGDSALYLCASKDDTGGWNEQFFGPGTRLTVL.

This clonotype was recorded at least ten times. The chain links TRBV27 to TRBJ2-7; D might be TRBD1 (6 bases). V shed 4 bases and J shed 6 bases, with 16 bases lying between them. CDR1 and CDR2 (germline): MNHEY, SMNVEV (reference sequence). The CDR3 has 14 residues. CDR3 loop: CASSSYPGAVEQYF. For the CDR3, the DNA is TGTGCCAGCAGTTCTTACCCAGGGGCTGTCGAGCAGTACTTC.

This clonotype appeared a few times. The rearrangement joins TRBV27 to TRBJ2-7, with D tentatively TRBD1 (6 bases). The germline CDR1 and CDR2 sequences are MNHEY and SMNVEV (reference sequence). V was clipped by 5 bases and J by 5 bases, with 16 bases between them. This CDR3 is 14 amino acids long. The CDR3 loop reads CASSGGPYPNEQYF. The CDR3 bases are TGTGCCAGCAGTGGGGGCCCATATCCCAACGAGCAGTACTTC.

The chain employs TRBV27 and TRBJ2-1; 8 bases are shared with TRBD1. The germline CDR1 and CDR2 sequences are MNHEY and SMNVEV (reference sequence). The ends lost 8 bases at V and 6 bases at J; junction bases unmatched: 9. The CDR3 totals 14 residues. CDR3 region: CASRRGTGGNEQFF. The CDR3 DNA is TGTGCCAGCCGCAGAGGAACAGGGGGCAATGAGCAGTTCTTC.

J is TRBJ2-7 and V is TRBV29-1, with D maybe TRBD2 (6 bases). V lost 4 bases, J lost 7 bases, and 20 bases lay in between. From germline, CDR1 is SQVTM and CDR2 ANQGSEA. CDR3 length: 14 amino acids. CDR3 DNA sequence: TGCAGCGTTGTCCCTGGACTACCCTCTGGGGAGCAGTACTTC. This gives the protein CSVVPGLPSGEQYF.

This clonotype was found a few times. The V call is TRBV5-6, the J call TRBJ1-5; 7 bases match TRBD1. The V gene end was trimmed by 4 bases and the J gene end by 7 bases; junction bases not matched to a gene: 14. Per the germline V gene, CDR1 is SGHDT and CDR2 is YYEEEE. The CDR3 is made up of 16 amino acids. The DNA for the CDR3 is TGTGCCAGCAGCCGAGACAGGGACCAAAAGGAACAGCCCCAGCATTTT. Amino acid sequence: CASSRDRDQKEQPQHF.

The chain is built from TRBV7-8 and TRBJ1-1, with a weak D call TRBD1 (6 bases). The V gene lost 4 bases and the J gene lost 4 bases, with 13 bases spanning the gap. CDR1 and CDR2 (germline): SGHVS, FQNEAQ. This CDR3 is 14 amino acids long. DNA for the CDR3: TGTGCCAGCAGCTGGGCAGGGGATGCCACTGAAGCTTTCTTT. It translates to CASSWAGDATEAFF.

This clonotype was counted at least ten times. This chain uses TRBV6-5 with TRBJ1-2, with D perhaps matching TRBD1 (6 bases). CDR1 is MNHEY and CDR2 is SVGAGI in the germline V gene. V shed 0 bases and J shed 1 base, with 6 bases lying between them. The CDR3 runs to 14 residues. The CDR3 sequence is CASSYSDSNYGYTF. The CDR3 DNA reads TGTGCCAGCAGTTACTCGGACAGTAACTATGGCTACACCTTC.

The table lists this clonotype with many counts. The V and J genes are TRBV4-1 and TRBJ2-1; the D gene is possibly TRBD1 (5 bases). Germline V gene sequence: CDR1 MGHRA, CDR2 YSYEKL. V gave up 0 bases and J gave up 5 bases, with 11 bases separating them. This CDR3 is 15 amino acids long. This CDR3 is CASSQDGSGNNEQFF. Written as DNA, the CDR3 is TGCGCCAGCAGCCAAGATGGGTCAGGGAACAATGAGCAGTTCTTC.

The V and J genes are TRBV18 and TRBJ2-7; perhaps TRBD2 as D (5 bases). Germline V gives CDR1 KGHSH, CDR2 LQKENI. This CDR3 comprises 12 residues. The V and J ends lost 6 bases and 2 bases respectively, with 8 bases between them. DNA for the CDR3: TGTGCCAGCTCGAGGGAAACCTACGAGCAGTACTTC. This encodes CASSRETYEQYF.

This clonotype has more than one count but fewer than ten. The CDR3 here is CASSLDNIQYF. CDR3 nucleotides: TGTGCCAGCAGCTTAGACAACATTCAGTACTTC. V is TRBV11-2 and J is TRBJ2-4; unclear D gene. Germline CDR1 and CDR2: SGHAT and FQNNGV. The CDR3 covers 11 residues. With 0 bases removed from V and 7 bases from J, the gap between germline ends came to 1 base.